The 26 T cell receptor beta chains given below trace back to one sample, sequenced in a study of CD4 T cells in relation to SARS-CoV-2 and coronaviruses. Sequenced by immunoSEQ multiplex PCR; TCRdb stores in-frame clones only, minus some. The sample shows 24,000 or so clones, about four fifths of them seen only once. Unexposed donor CD4+ T cells date from about 2011-2018, before the COVID-19 pandemic. After nine to ten days of culture, CD4+ T cells were isolated. Antigens of these TCRs are unknown. The sample was CD4+ T cells from PBMCs, cultured in vitro. The receptors shown here come from a human donor in good health.

The chain uses TRBV6-1 and TRBJ1-3, with 8 bases matching TRBD1. With V trimmed by 3 bases and J by 7 bases, 5 bases remained unmatched. Looked up from germline, CDR1 is MNHNS and CDR2 is SASEGT. The CDR3 length is 14 residues. This CDR3 reads CASSDTWTGNTIYF. As DNA, the CDR3 is TGTGCCAGCAGTGACACCTGGACAGGGAACACCATATATTTT.

This clone has just one count. The CDR3 reads CASSLSQFSPLHF. CDR3 sequence (DNA): TGTGCCAGCAGCTTATCTCAGTTTTCACCCCTCCACTTT. The chain combines TRBV7-2 with TRBJ1-6; D unresolved. This CDR3 region has 13 residues. The V gene's germline CDR1 is SGHTA and CDR2 FQGNSA. Deletions cut 2 bases from V and 9 bases from J, with 8 bases between.

This clone has a single count. The chain recombines TRBV4-1 with TRBJ2-1, with TRBD2 matching 11 bases. J lost 4 bases, V lost 0 bases, and 11 bases had no gene match. In germline, CDR1 is MGHRA, CDR2 YSYEKL. CDR3 length equals 19 residues. The CDR3 spells CASSQDLVAGGPRYNEQFF. Here the CDR3 DNA reads TGCGCCAGCAGCCAAGATTTGGTAGCGGGAGGGCCGAGGTACAATGAGCAGTTCTTC.

The chain combines TRBV18 with TRBJ2-5, with D maybe TRBD2 (7 bases). CDR1 and CDR2 from the germline V gene are KGHSH and LQKENI. The CDR3 totals 16 residues. V lost 3 bases to trimming and J lost 3 bases, with 17 bases between them. The CDR3: CASSPRGGGFEETQYF. CDR3 bases: TGTGCCAGCTCACCGAGGGGGGGCGGCTTTGAAGAGACCCAGTACTTC.

This clone showed up just a few times. This chain links TRBV27 with TRBJ1-1; 10 bases fit TRBD1. This CDR3 has 17 residues. Germline values: CDR1 MNHEY, CDR2 SMNVEV (reference sequence). The V segment lost 5 bases and the J segment 1 base; nucleotides outside the gene matches: 10. The CDR3 is CASSPSRDRGTNTEAFF. The CDR3 bases are TGTGCCAGCAGTCCATCCCGGGACAGGGGAACGAACACTGAAGCTTTCTTT.

The rearrangement joins TRBV6-6 to TRBJ2-6; D may correspond to TRBD1 or TRBD2 (5 bases each). Trimming stripped 6 bases from V and 0 bases from J, with 9 bases between. The CDR3 length is 15 residues. Germline CDR1 and CDR2: MNHNY and SVGAGI (reference sequence). This CDR3 reads CASRRDLSGANVLTF. CDR3 nucleotides: TGTGCCAGCAGGAGGGACCTCTCTGGGGCCAACGTCCTGACTTTC.

This clone has only a few counts. J is TRBJ1-2 and V is TRBV3-1 (or the pseudogene TRBV3-2); D gene unclear. Germline values: CDR1 LGHDT, CDR2 YNNKEL (reference sequence). Trimming pared 4 bases from V and 2 bases from J, leaving 5 bases between. The CDR3 has 12 residues. CDR3 sequence: CASSRRNYGYTF. The CDR3 nucleotides read TGTGCCAGCAGCCGTCGGAACTATGGCTACACCTTC.

The chain employs TRBV5-1 and TRBJ2-1; the match to TRBD2 covers 12 bases. Losses at the gene ends were 6 bases for V and 8 bases for J; bases not matched to a gene: 12. Germline loops: CDR1 SGHRS, CDR2 YFSETQ. CDR3 length: 16 amino acids. The CDR3 protein is CASTRLAGGPLDEQFF. The DNA of the CDR3 is TGCGCCAGCACCCGGCTAGCGGGAGGGCCTTTGGATGAGCAGTTCTTC.

The V and J genes are TRBV5-1 and TRBJ2-5; 7 positions agree with TRBD1. Germline V lookup: CDR1 SGHRS, CDR2 YFSETQ. The CDR3 sequence is 15 residues long. V lost 1 base to trimming and J lost 2 bases; unmatched junction nucleotides: 5. The CDR3 is CASSLSGGNQETQYF. The DNA for the CDR3 is TGCGCCAGCAGCTTGTCAGGGGGAAATCAAGAGACCCAGTACTTC. Filled out from reference TRBV5-1 and TRBJ2-5, the complete variable domain reads KAGVTQTPRYLIKTRGQQVTLSCSPISGHRSVSWYQQTPGQGLQFLFEYFSETQRNKGNFPGRFSGRQFSNSRSEMNVSTLELGDSALYLCASSLSGGNQETQYFGPGTRLLVL.

This clone was recorded once. The gene calls are TRBV20-1 and TRBJ2-1; D unresolved. The germline V gene encodes CDR1 DFQATT and CDR2 SNEGSKA (reference sequence). Trimming shortened V by 3 bases and J by 0 bases, and 9 bases separated the two germline ends. This CDR3 is built from 14 residues. Here the CDR3 reads CSASLGFSYNEQFF. The CDR3 nucleotides read TGCAGTGCTAGTCTGGGATTCTCCTACAATGAGCAGTTCTTC.

This sequence joins TRBV6-5 and TRBJ1-2, with 8 nucleotides matching TRBD1. This CDR3 is 12 amino acids long. The junction had 6 bases not matched to a gene; V was cut back by 7 bases and J by 8 bases. Germline assignment: CDR1 MNHEY and CDR2 SVGAGI. CDR3 amino acids: CASTMTGVGYTF. CDR3 DNA: TGTGCCAGCACTATGACAGGGGTAGGCTACACCTTC.

CDR3: CSASSGQSGRPQHF. CDR3 DNA sequence: TGCAGTGCTAGTTCAGGTCAGAGTGGAAGGCCCCAGCATTTT. This rearrangement joins TRBV20-1 to TRBJ1-5; D gene uncertain. The V gene lost 3 bases and the J gene lost 9 bases, with 18 bases spanning the gap. Germline V lookup: CDR1 DFQATT, CDR2 SNEGSKA (reference sequence). The CDR3 is made up of 14 amino acids.

The rearrangement uses TRBV5-1 and TRBJ1-1; a weak D match, TRBD1 (6 bases). This CDR3 contains 15 residues. Looked up from germline, CDR1 is SGHRS and CDR2 is YFSETQ. V was pared by 6 bases and J by 1 base, with 16 bases between. Here the CDR3 reads CASNAVGAPNTEAFF. The CDR3, as DNA: TGCGCCAGCAACGCCGTGGGGGCCCCGAACACTGAAGCTTTCTTT.

The chain links TRBV19 to TRBJ2-3, with 9 bases lining up with TRBD1. V dropped 8 bases and J dropped 6; count of bases not matched to a gene: 9. This CDR3 spans 14 amino acids. CDR1 and CDR2 from the germline V gene are LNHDA and SQIVND (reference sequence). CDR3 residues: CASRQGGWSDTQYF. CDR3 coding DNA: TGTGCCAGTCGACAGGGGGGATGGTCGGATACGCAGTATTTT.

V and J are TRBV6-1 and TRBJ2-7, with 11 nucleotides matching TRBD2. The CDR3 contains 15 residues. Germline CDR1 and CDR2: MNHNS and SASEGT. V trimming: 0 bases; J trimming: 5 bases; junction bases outside the gene matches: 3. The CDR3 DNA follows: TGTGCCAGCAGTGAAGCGGCTAGCGGGAGGAACGAGCAGTACTTC. It specifies CASSEAASGRNEQYF.

V is TRBV7-9 and J is TRBJ1-5; 9 bases align to TRBD1. The CDR3 runs to 16 residues. From germline, CDR1 is SEHNR and CDR2 FQNEAQ (reference sequence). Germline trimming cut 6 bases from V and 2 bases from J; bases unmatched to any gene: 8. The CDR3 spells CASRGTGGAGNQPQHF. In DNA form, the CDR3 reads TGTGCCAGCAGAGGCACAGGGGGCGCGGGCAATCAGCCCCAGCATTTT.

This chain connects TRBV12-3 or TRBV12-4 to TRBJ2-7; possible D gene TRBD1, 6 bases. Trimming cost V 6 bases and J 5 bases, with 11 bases left between them. The CDR3 runs to 12 residues. The CDR3 coding sequence is TGTGCCAGCAGAAGGGGGTACCACGAGCAGTACTTC. Translating gives CASRRGYHEQYF.

The chain combines TRBV9 with TRBJ2-7; D call uncertain. V lost 3 bases to trimming and J lost 2 bases, with 18 bases between them. CDR1 and CDR2 from the germline V gene are SGDLS and YYNGEE. The CDR3 has 16 amino acids. CDR3 amino acids: CASSEAGNGQTYEQYF. CDR3 in DNA: TGTGCCAGCAGCGAAGCTGGTAACGGGCAAACCTACGAGCAGTACTTC.

This clone was seen a single time. The chain carries TRBV25-1 and TRBJ1-2; possibly TRBD1 for D (6 bases). The CDR3 contains 15 residues. The V gene's germline CDR1 is MGHDK and CDR2 SYGVNS. The V and J ends lost 10 bases and 5 bases respectively, with 23 bases between them. The CDR3 reads CATQTSEGVGYGYTF. CDR3 DNA sequence: TGTGCCACCCAAACCTCGGAGGGGGTTGGGTATGGCTACACCTTC.

This clone was observed a few times. This chain's CDR3 is CASKGPTNSPLHF. CDR3 coding DNA: TGTGCCAGCAAGGGACCCACGAATTCACCCCTCCACTTT. This sequence joins TRBV13 and TRBJ1-6; TRBD1 might be the D (5 bases). Germline loops: CDR1 PRHDT, CDR2 FYEKMQ (reference sequence). This CDR3 contains 13 residues. V gave up 7 bases and J gave up 7 bases, with 11 bases separating them.

V and J are TRBV14 and TRBJ1-4, with 8 bases fitting TRBD1. CDR1 SGHDN and CDR2 FVKESK come from the germline V gene. The J segment lost 7 bases and the V segment lost 1 base, leaving 11 bases of the junction unmatched. The CDR3 is 17 residues long. This chain's CDR3 is CASSQGAAGTGREKLFF. The CDR3 DNA reads as TGTGCCAGCAGCCAAGGGGCAGCCGGGACAGGACGTGAAAAACTGTTTTTT.

This chain connects TRBV21-1 to TRBJ2-3; TRBD1, the table's D call, lacks a check against the DNA. TRBV21-1 is deemed a pseudogene. CDR3 length: 14 residues. The CDR3 DNA sequence: TGTGCCAGCAGCACCGACAGGGAGCCAGATACGCAGTATTTT. It specifies CASSTDREPDTQYF.

V usage is TRBV18 and J usage is TRBJ2-2; 10 positions agree with TRBD1. The CDR3 extends over 15 amino acids. V shed 3 bases and J 3 bases; nucleotides not matched to a gene: 1. Germline CDR1 is KGHSH and CDR2 is LQKENI. CDR3 DNA: TGTGCCAGCTCACCCGGGACAGGGGACACCGGGGAGCTGTTTTTT. Its protein is CASSPGTGDTGELFF. Variable domain in full (rest from reference TRBV18 and TRBJ2-2): NAGVMQNPRHLVRRRGQEARLRCSPMKGHSHVYWYRQLPEEGLKFMVYLQKENIIDESGMPKERFSAEFPKEGPSILRIQQVVRGDSAAYFCASSPGTGDTGELFFGEGSRLTVL.

The chain joins TRBV6-2 or TRBV6-3 to TRBJ1-5; D is unresolved. The CDR3 covers 17 residues. The germline V and J ends were trimmed by 4 bases and 2 bases, with 18 bases remaining between them. Looked up from germline, CDR1 is MNHEY and CDR2 is SVGEGT. The CDR3 bases are TGTGCCAGCAGTTTTGGTGTAGGGCATGTCGGCAATCAGCCCCAGCATTTT. Protein product: CASSFGVGHVGNQPQHF.

The CDR3 DNA reads as TGTGCCACTCACAGATCCTTGAACACTGAAGCTTTCTTT. Protein: CATHRSLNTEAFF. J is TRBJ1-1 and V is TRBV6-5; D uncertain. V was pared by 10 bases and J by 0 bases, with 12 bases between. This CDR3 has 13 residues. Germline V gene data show CDR1 as MNHEY and CDR2 as SVGAGI.

The chain combines TRBV4-2 with TRBJ1-1, with D maybe TRBD1 (5 bases). This CDR3 contains 15 residues. Germline V gene sequence: CDR1 LGHNA, CDR2 YNFKEQ. V was trimmed by 0 bases and J by 2 bases, leaving 10 bases between them. CDR3 coding DNA: TGTGCCAGCAGCCAAGACACCCAGGGCAACACTGAAGCTTTCTTT. Residues: CASSQDTQGNTEAFF.